These 19 T cell receptor beta chains came from one sample sequenced in a study of CD8+CD57+ T cells in acquired aplastic anemia. The sequenced patients had an expansion of CD8+CD57+ cells seen by flow cytometry. The template for TCR beta VDJ and CDR3 sequence profiling was genomic DNA. TCRdb itself ran the reads through MiXCR, one entry per CDR3 protein. The profile shows around 290,000 distinct CDR3 sequences, 50% to 65% of them singletons. Sequencing was done on a sample of sorted CD4+, CD8+, or CD8+CD57+ T cells (not recorded which) from PBMCs. All receptors derive from a human donor with aplastic anemia.

The genes are TRBV5-6 and TRBJ2-7; the D call may be TRBD1 or TRBD2 (6 bases each). This CDR3 comprises 16 residues. V was shortened by 5 bases and J by 5 bases, with 23 bases between the two germline ends. Germline CDR1 is SGHDT and CDR2 is YYEEEE. As DNA, the CDR3 is TGTGCCAGCAGAGTACAGGGAGGACCTAGACTCCACGAGCAGTACTTC. Amino acids: CASRVQGGPRLHEQYF. Full variable domain (missing parts from reference TRBV5-6 and TRBJ2-7): DAGVTQSPTHLIKTRGQQVTLRCSPKSGHDTVSWYQQALGQGPQFIFQYYEEEERQRGNFPDRFSGHQFPNYSSELNVNALLLGDSALYLCASRVQGGPRLHEQYFGPGTRLTVT.

The chain links TRBV15 to TRBJ1-2; D is perhaps TRBD1 (5 bases). This CDR3 has 13 residues. Germline CDR1 is LNHNV and CDR2 is YYDKDF (reference sequence). V was clipped by 1 base and J by 8 bases, with 11 bases between them. The CDR3 nucleotides are TGTGCCACCAGCAGAGGAGCGGGGCGAGGCTACACCTTC. It specifies CATSRGAGRGYTF.

This clonotype was recorded at least ten times. The chain recombines TRBV7-3 with TRBJ2-6; D gene unclear. The V gene lost 6 bases and the J gene lost 3 bases, with 6 bases spanning the gap. The CDR3 has 13 amino acids. Looked up from germline, CDR1 is SGHTA and CDR2 is FQGTGA. The CDR3 bases are TGTGCCAGCAGTATGTATGGGGCCAACGTCCTGACTTTC. Translated, it gives CASSMYGANVLTF.

The chain joins TRBV10-1 to TRBJ1-2; 8 nucleotides match TRBD1. The CDR3 has 15 amino acids. Looked up from germline, CDR1 is WNHNN and CDR2 is SYGVQD (reference sequence). V lost 2 bases to trimming and J lost 6 bases; unmatched junction nucleotides: 8. The CDR3 sequence is CASSEPGQGEDGYTF. The CDR3 DNA is TGCGCCAGCAGTGAGCCTGGACAGGGCGAGGATGGCTACACCTTC.

The sample holds many counts of this clonotype. The J gene is TRBJ1-4, the V gene TRBV19; no firm D call. This CDR3 is 16 amino acids long. V lost 7 bases to trimming and J lost 1 base, with 16 bases between them. Germline CDR1 and CDR2: LNHDA and SQIVND (reference sequence). Here the CDR3 DNA reads TGTGCCAGTACGCACAGATCATCTGAAACTAATGAAAAACTGTTTTTT. Its translation: CASTHRSSETNEKLFF.

The chain links TRBV20-1 to TRBJ1-2; TRBD1 might be the D (5 bases). There are 13 residues in the CDR3. Germline V gives CDR1 DFQATT, CDR2 SNEGSKA (reference sequence). V was clipped by 6 bases and J by 4 bases, with 15 bases between them. CDR3 region: CSAGLRGVYGYTF. CDR3 bases: TGCAGTGCCGGCCTAAGGGGTGTCTATGGCTACACCTTC.

The table lists this clonotype with a count of one. A read error may explain this, as a much larger clone is one base away. The chain joins TRBV6-1 to TRBJ2-1; TRBD2 is a possible D gene (5 bases). Germline CDR1 reads MNHNS; CDR2 reads SASEGT. This CDR3 comprises 16 residues. The CDR3 region is CASSEAQRTPYNEQLF. Here the CDR3 DNA reads TGTGCCAGCAGTGAAGCGCAGCGGACCCCCTACAATGAGCAGCTCTTC.

Of note for this clonotype: The conserved closing phenylalanine or tryptophan is absent in this CDR3, likely reflecting a read error. The V gene is TRBV7-2, the J gene TRBJ1-1; D unresolved. This CDR3 region has 14 residues. The V gene lost 0 bases and the J gene lost 1 base, with 6 bases spanning the gap. CDR1 is SGHTA, CDR2 FQGNSA, per germline. The CDR3 spells CASSLAATNTEAFL. Written as DNA, the CDR3 is TGTGCCAGCAGCTTAGCGGCAACGAACACTGAAGCTTTCCTT.

J is TRBJ2-3 and V is TRBV2, with 10 bases fitting TRBD1. With V trimmed by 6 bases and J by 5 bases, 8 bases remained unmatched. Per germline, CDR1 SNHLY and CDR2 FYNNEI. The CDR3 runs to 15 residues. DNA of the CDR3: TGTGCCAGCAGGATGACAGGGGGCGGGAAAGATACGCAGTATTTT. Encoded protein: CASRMTGGGKDTQYF.

The table lists this clonotype with many counts. The chain couples TRBV6-5 to TRBJ2-5; TRBD1 matches at 8 bases. This CDR3 spans 15 amino acids. Germline V gives CDR1 MNHEY, CDR2 SVGAGI. V was clipped by 6 bases and J by 4 bases; unmatched bases: 10. The CDR3 is CASRPTLGQGETQYF. In DNA, the CDR3 is TGTGCCAGCAGACCTACCTTAGGACAGGGAGAGACCCAGTACTTC.

The chain has TRBV20-1 and TRBJ1-4, with D perhaps matching TRBD1 (6 bases). The length of the CDR3 is 13 residues. V was shortened by 5 bases and J by 7 bases, with 14 bases between the two germline ends. Germline values: CDR1 DFQATT, CDR2 SNEGSKA (reference sequence). The CDR3 region has the DNA TGCAGTGCTGCCGGGACGGGGGCTGAAAAACTGTTTTTT. Its protein product is CSAAGTGAEKLFF.

This clonotype has a count of ten or more. The chain joins TRBV6-5 to TRBJ2-2; D unresolved. V dropped 0 bases and J dropped 7 bases, with 9 bases sitting between them. The germline V gene encodes CDR1 MNHEY and CDR2 SVGAGI. The CDR3 loop spans 14 amino acids. The CDR3 sequence: CASSYSEVGGELFF. The CDR3 DNA is TGTGCCAGCAGTTACTCCGAAGTCGGCGGGGAGCTGTTTTTT.

This clonotype was recorded many times. The chain couples TRBV13 to TRBJ1-1, with D tentatively TRBD1 (6 bases). CDR1 is PRHDT and CDR2 is FYEKMQ in the germline V gene (reference sequence). The CDR3 consists of 14 residues. V was shortened by 2 bases and J by 2 bases, with 9 bases between the two germline ends. The CDR3 sequence is CASSLRGHNTEAFF. The CDR3 coding sequence is TGTGCCAGCAGCTTACGGGGACATAACACTGAAGCTTTCTTT.

This chain uses TRBV5-1 with TRBJ1-6; a weak D match, TRBD1 (5 bases). CDR1 is SGHRS, CDR2 YFSETQ, per germline. Trimming cost V 2 bases and J 0 bases, with 6 bases left between them. The CDR3 runs 15 residues. CDR3 nucleotide sequence: TGCGCCAGCAGCTTACAGGACTCCTATAATTCACCCCTCCACTTT. This codes for CASSLQDSYNSPLHF.

V gene TRBV9 combines with J gene TRBJ2-2, with D perhaps matching TRBD2 (6 bases). CDR1 SGDLS and CDR2 YYNGEE come from the germline V gene. The CDR3 is 15 amino acids. V lost 0 bases to trimming and J lost 1 base, with 7 bases between them. This CDR3 reads CASSVGEVNTGELFF. As DNA, the CDR3 is TGTGCCAGCAGCGTAGGGGAGGTGAACACCGGGGAGCTGTTTTTT.

The rearrangement joins TRBV20-1 to TRBJ2-3, with 10 bases aligning to TRBD1. The length of the CDR3 is 14 residues. The germline V gene has CDR1 DFQATT and CDR2 SNEGSKA (reference sequence). J gave up 0 bases and V 6 bases, and 3 bases lay outside the gene matches. The CDR3 DNA follows: TGCAGTGCGGGGGGACAGGGGAGCACAGATACGCAGTATTTT. It yields the protein CSAGGQGSTDTQYF.

Details on this clonotype: Mismatch with germline at one junction end may stem from a read error. The chain uses TRBV5-1 and TRBJ2-2, with TRBD1 matching 7 bases. The CDR3 consists of 13 residues. CDR1 and CDR2 (germline): SGHRS, YFSETQ. The CDR3 DNA reads as TGCGCCAGCGGGACAGCGAACACCGGGGAGCTGGTTTTT. This sequence encodes CASGTANTGELVF.

Regarding this clonotype: Its ends do not fully match the called genes, so a read error is possible. The V call is TRBV5-8, the J call TRBJ2-1; D is possibly TRBD1 (7 bases). This CDR3 region has 14 residues. The germline gives CDR1 SGHTS, CDR2 YDEGEE. CDR3 in DNA: TGCGCCAGCAGCTTGTACGGAGGGGGCATTGAGCAGTTCTTC. It encodes CASSLYGGGIEQFF. The full variable domain, with the rest looked up from reference TRBV5-8 and TRBJ2-1, is EAGVTQSPTHLIKTRGQQATLRCSPISGHTSVYWYQQALGLGLQFLLWYDEGEERNRGNFPPRFSGRQFPNYSSELNVNALELEDSALYLCASSLYGGGIEQFFGPGTRLTVL.

The rearrangement uses TRBV4-2 and TRBJ2-1; D is ambiguous. Germline assignment: CDR1 LGHNA and CDR2 YNFKEQ. The CDR3 contains 13 residues. Trimming removed 0 bases from V and 9 bases from J, with 9 bases in between. The CDR3 protein is CASSQDRLLEQFF. CDR3 coding DNA: TGTGCCAGCAGCCAAGATCGCCTCCTTGAGCAGTTCTTC.